This T cell receptor (beta chain) was observed in a study of CD4 T cells in relation to SARS-CoV-2 and coronaviruses. Regarding the study as a whole: Compared with monoreactive clones, crossreactive clones showed significantly weaker SARS-CoV-2 expansion. According to naive versus memory sequencing, detected responses are memory recall, not newly primed.

The germline V gene encodes CDR1 SGHRS and CDR2 YFSETQ. Trimming took 5 bases from V and 1 from J, leaving 12 bases between them. CDR3 length: 14 residues. In regard to this clone: Its cognate antigen is unknown.

Naive and memory CD4+ T cells came from enriched cryopreserved PBMCs. Libraries were prepared by immunoSEQ multiplex PCR; TCRdb keeps only in-frame clonotypes and omits some of them. The profile covers 50,000 to 65,000 clones, with about 91% appearing a single time and 0.4% taken by the ten largest. The gene calls are TRBV5-1 and TRBJ2-5; D is perhaps TRBD1 or TRBD2 (5 bases each). Specimen: naive CD4+ T cells from PBMCs. This sample's subset: naive CD4+ T cells isolated by negative enrichment. The source is an adult with COVID-19. CDR3 DNA: TGCGCCAGCAGTCGGGACGGTACCCAAGAGACCCAGTACTTC. It translates to CASSRDGTQETQYF.